This T cell receptor (beta chain) was recorded in a study of blood T cell repertoires in COVID-19. Germline CDR1 and CDR2: SEHNR and FQNEAQ (reference sequence). Trimming took off 1 base at V and 8 bases at J, with 8 bases between the two ends. This CDR3 is 12 amino acids long. TCRdb's table, derived via immunoSEQ multiplex PCR, lists solely in-frame clones and lacks some. The sample has 400,000 or so clones, 90% seen once. The study recruited people aged about 18 to 89 years across approximately 23 US areas. Membership in each cohort depended on participant-reported clinical history. Cohort 3 donors counted as recovered after two negative PCRs, clearance, or resolved symptoms.

The chain joins TRBV7-9 to TRBJ1-2; D is perhaps TRBD1 (5 bases). This TCR was recovered from a man between 18 and 29 years old who had recovered from COVID-19. Sequencing was done on a sample of PBMCs or T cells enriched from blood (not recorded which). CDR3 loop: CASSLVGGGYTF. CDR3 sequence (DNA): TGTGCCAGCAGCTTAGTCGGGGGAGGCTACACCTTC.